Sequencing of this T cell receptor (beta chain) was carried out in a study of blood T cell repertoires in COVID-19 (dated by TCRdb to about 2020). Study-wide context: Samples from collaborators originated in the United States, Italy and Spain and spanned both the acute and convalescent phases of COVID-19. Subjects who had been exposed to COVID-19, were actively infected with it, or had recovered from it provided the deeply sampled blood TCRbeta repertoires that made up the dataset. The prospective study material was composed of cDNA or gDNA derived from T cells, B-cell-depleted T cells, or PBMCs. The repertoires were released in a freely available public database intended as a resource for research on the immune response to SARS-CoV-2. Samples came from the ongoing ImmuneRACE study (first 160 participants) plus 1,254 subjects from 6 global collaborators. HLA class I and class II types, where available, came from metadata supplied by the sample provider rather than from assay-based typing. The sample metadata nearly always contained a de-identified subject ID, COVID-19 status, age in years and sex.

Taken from cysteine to phenylalanine, the CDR3 has 17 residues. The retained sequence is limited to the CDR3, 51 bases, with the frame set at the first base. The germline V gene sets CDR1 to SGHRS and CDR2 to YFSETQ. The trim is 2 bases for V and 0 bases for J, with a gap of 15 bases between the germline ends. The paper's findings and limits, for the study overall: The amount of clinical and demographic metadata varied by source and participant and was provided uncurated.

The immunoSEQ Assay, a bias-controlled multiplex PCR, was used to amplify TCRbeta CDR3 regions from genomic DNA. Concerning the study's data processing: The number of nucleated cells in each sample was estimated from the amplification of reference gene primers within the assay. To quantify the absolute abundance of each unique TCRbeta CDR3 rearrangement, sequence reads were collapsed and filtered. For each sample, productive Simpson clonality was calculated by taking the square root of Simpson's diversity index across productive rearrangements. The source is immuneACCESS, and TCRdb retained only in-frame sequences with V and J called. Part of the clones is not carried over; for the studies checked, unresolved V genes explain less than half of this, and the remainder is unexplained. V and J calls and clone size are given by that table; D and trimming were obtained from the DNA. For this sample there are tens of thousands of clones; about four fifths appear just once. About 10% of the sample goes to the ten largest clones.

Worth noting for this clone: It has no known antigen specificity. No base qualities exist here, and no much larger clone lies one base off it.

Whole blood was collected in K2EDTA tubes by collaborating institutions according to the institutions' own protocols. For TCRbeta analysis, collaborators shipped samples in one of three forms: frozen whole blood, isolated PBMCs, or DNA extracted from either of those sample types. The origin of this receptor is a man aged 55-75 years with acute or convalescent COVID-19. The rearranged chain carries TRBV5-1 and TRBJ2-1, with a tentative D gene TRBD2 over 5 matching bases. Sequencing was performed on peripheral blood. The nucleotides read TGCGCCAGCAGCTTTAAGGAGCGGCCCAGCTCCTACAATGAGCAGTTCTTC. It translates as CASSFKERPSSYNEQFF.